One sample yielded the 25 T cell receptor beta chains listed below, sequenced in a study of tumor-infiltrating lymphocytes in primary liver carcinoma. The authors made TCR beta cDNA from 400 to 600 ng total RNA with a constant-region primer. Investigators got TCR beta libraries out of three nested multiplex PCR rounds, done with slightly modified ARM-PCR. The first two PCR rounds used TRBV1-TRBV30 primers with a Cbeta primer, 9 to 11 cycles each. A single record per CDR3 protein comes from TCRdb applying MiXCR to the multiplex PCR reads. The sample consists of about 330,000 distinct CDR3 sequences, almost 65% of them appearing once. Germline DNA was also extracted, while the blood RNA originated from unsorted whole blood. Material for sequencing was peripheral blood. The origin of the receptors is a man aged 35 to 55 with primary liver carcinoma and hepatitis B virus infection.

Ten or more counts support this clonotype. This chain joins TRBV12-3 or TRBV12-4 and TRBJ1-1; tentative D call: TRBD1 (5 bases). This CDR3 region has 12 residues. The V gene lost 6 bases and the J gene lost 5 bases, with 10 bases spanning the gap. The CDR3 DNA follows: TGTGCCAGCAGAAGGGACGGTACTGAAGCTTTCTTT. This encodes CASRRDGTEAFF.

A word on this clonotype: This may stem from a read error, because a much larger clone lies one nucleotide away. V usage is TRBV12-5 and J usage is TRBJ2-7, with D possibly matching TRBD2 (5 bases). The CDR3 sequence is 13 residues long. Germline V gives CDR1 LGHNT, CDR2 FRNRAP. CDR3 bases: TGTGTTAGTGGTTTGACTAACTCCTACGAGCAGTACTTC. This sequence encodes CVSGLTNSYEQYF. Full variable domain (rest looked up from reference TRBV12-5 and TRBJ2-7): DARVTQTPRHKVTEMGQEVTMRCQPILGHNTVFWYRQTMMQGLELLAYFRNRAPLDDSGMPKDRFSAEMPDATLATLKIQPSEPRDSAVYFCVSGLTNSYEQYFGPGTRLTVT.

This clonotype was found many times. The V gene is TRBV11-1, the J gene TRBJ2-5, with 11 bases identical to TRBD1. The CDR3 extends over 14 amino acids. Trimming at V came to 3 bases and at J to 6 bases, leaving 3 bases not matched to a gene. Germline CDR1 SGHAT, CDR2 FQDESV (reference sequence). CDR3 residues: CASSFGTGGKTQYF. The DNA of the CDR3 is TGTGCCAGCAGCTTCGGGACAGGGGGGAAGACCCAGTACTTC. The full variable domain, with the rest looked up from reference TRBV11-1 and TRBJ2-5, is EAEVAQSPRYKITEKSQAVAFWCDPISGHATLYWYRQILGQGPELLVQFQDESVVDDSQLPKDRFSAERLKGVDSTLKIQPAELGDSAMYLCASSFGTGGKTQYFGPGTRLLVL.

As for this clonotype: At one end the junction does not follow the germline gene, possibly because of a read error. The J gene is TRBJ2-3, the V gene TRBV11-2; 9 nucleotides agree with TRBD2. The CDR3 sequence is 15 residues long. From germline, CDR1 is SGHAT and CDR2 FQNNGV. The CDR3 sequence: CASSYSGRPTATQYF. DNA of the CDR3: TGTGCTAGCAGCTATAGCGGGAGACCCACAGCTACGCAGTATTTT.

A remark on this clonotype: Given a much more abundant clone one base away, this may be a read error. The rearrangement uses TRBV4-3 and TRBJ1-4; D not certain. Germline V CDR1 and CDR2: LGHNA, YSLEER. The CDR3 is 14 residues long. CDR3 DNA: TGCGCCAGCAGCCAAGATGGGAGGGATGAAAAACTGCTTTTT. Translated: CASSQDGRDEKLLF.

About this clonotype itself: A read error may account for a junction end that differs from germline. The chain carries TRBV6-1 and TRBJ1-4; the D gene is possibly TRBD1 (5 bases). Germline V gives CDR1 MNHNS, CDR2 SASEGT. The CDR3 has 15 residues. In nucleotides, the CDR3 is TGTGCCAGCAGTGGGAAGGGGCTATCTAATGAAGAACTGTTTTTT. It specifies CASSGKGLSNEELFF.

A remark on this clonotype: Germline and junction disagree at one end, which may indicate a read error. This chain links TRBV11-2 with TRBJ2-7, with 9 positions matching TRBD1. CDR3 size: 15 residues. Looked up from germline, CDR1 is SGHAT and CDR2 is FQNNGV. The CDR3: CANSFEDRGGYEQHF. In nucleotides, the CDR3 is TGTGCCAACAGCTTCGAGGACAGGGGAGGCTACGAGCAGCACTTC.

The chain couples TRBV6-5 to TRBJ2-1, with 8 bases identical to TRBD2. This CDR3 has 15 residues. Germline trimming cut 10 bases from V and 5 bases from J; bases unmatched to any gene: 13. CDR1 MNHEY and CDR2 SVGAGI come from the germline V gene. The CDR3 DNA follows: TGTGCCACCACCGGGGGGGATATCGGCAACAATGAGCAGTTCTTC. Protein sequence: CATTGGDIGNNEQFF.

For this clonotype: A much larger clone sits a single nucleotide away, making a read error possible. CDR3 sequence: CASSFEQNYNEQFF. In nucleotides, the CDR3 is TGTGCCAGCAGTTTCGAACAGAACTACAATGAGCAGTTCTTC. The V gene is TRBV6-6, the J gene TRBJ2-1, with D unclear. Germline-derived CDR1 and CDR2 are MNHNY and SVGAGI (reference sequence). Trimming removed 4 bases from V and 3 bases from J, with 10 bases in between. This CDR3 has 14 amino acids.

The V call is TRBV6-5, the J call TRBJ2-7, with D unresolved. This CDR3 has 15 amino acids. Trimming removed 5 bases from V and 3 bases from J, with 17 bases in between. Germline loops: CDR1 MNHEY, CDR2 SVGAGI. This CDR3 reads CASSPSGESFYEQYF. The CDR3 coding sequence is TGTGCCAGCAGTCCCTCGGGCGAAAGCTTCTACGAGCAGTACTTC.

Worth noting for this clonotype: This could be a read error, since a much larger clone is one nucleotide away. This rearrangement joins TRBV30 to TRBJ1-6; D is unclear. The CDR3 length is 14 residues. Trimming cost V 5 bases and J 10 bases, with 18 bases left between them. Germline assignment: CDR1 GTSNPN and CDR2 SVGIG (reference sequence). CDR3 protein: CAWGWSLSPSPLHF. CDR3 coding DNA: TGTGCCTGGGGATGGAGCCTGTCCCCCTCACCCCTCCACTTT.

About this clonotype itself: This clone may be a read error of a much larger clone one base away. The rearrangement uses TRBV29-1 and TRBJ1-1; D gene uncertain. This CDR3 spans 12 amino acids. Trimming stripped 8 bases from V and 3 bases from J, with 13 bases between. The germline V gene encodes CDR1 SQVTM and CDR2 ANQGSEA. The CDR3 bases are TGCAGCACTAAGGAGGGTTACACTGAAGCTTTCTTT. This translates into CSTKEGYTEAFF.

Remarks on this clonotype: A read error may be the cause here, since a much bigger clone is one base away. V gene TRBV6-2 or TRBV6-3 combines with J gene TRBJ1-2, with 9 bases fitting TRBD1. The junction had 14 bases not matched to a gene; V was cut back by 10 bases and J by 5 bases. The CDR3 is 15 residues long. Germline CDR1 MNHEY, CDR2 SVGEGT. CDR3 sequence reads: CANRDREIVRYGYTF. CDR3 nucleotides: TGTGCCAACAGGGACAGGGAGATTGTTCGGTATGGCTACACCTTC.

As to this clonotype: Germline is not matched at one junction end, which may reflect a read error. The genes are TRBV11-2 and TRBJ1-5; tentative D call: TRBD1 (5 bases). From germline, CDR1 is SGHAT and CDR2 FQNNGV. The CDR3 length is 15 residues. The CDR3 DNA follows: TGTGCCAGCAGTTTAGGAGGGGCGGGGGATCAGCACCAGCATTTT. Amino acids: CASSLGGAGDQHQHF.

There are many counts of this clonotype. The rearrangement links TRBV6-6 to TRBJ2-2; the D gene is possibly TRBD1 (6 bases). Trimming removed 4 bases at V and 3 bases at J, with 15 bases between. Germline CDR1 MNHNY, CDR2 SVGAGI (reference sequence). This CDR3 is 16 amino acids long. As DNA, the CDR3 is TGTGCCAGCAGTTCGACAGGAACGTTCGACACCGGGGAGCTGTTTTTT. This codes for CASSSTGTFDTGELFF.

Comment on this clonotype: The final CDR3 position lacks the conserved phenylalanine or tryptophan, pointing to a likely read error. The chain recombines TRBV11-2 with TRBJ2-5; the D gene is possibly TRBD1 (6 bases). This CDR3 is 13 amino acids long. The germline V gene has CDR1 SGHAT and CDR2 FQNNGV. Deletions cut 3 bases from V and 5 bases from J, with 10 bases between. CDR3 bases: TGTGCCAGCAGCTTTCAGGGGAGTGAGACCCAGTACTCC. This gives the protein CASSFQGSETQYS.

The table lists this clonotype with a count of one. At one of its ends the junction is not consistent with the germline gene, which may arise from a read error. The chain couples TRBV11-1 to TRBJ2-3, with D possibly called TRBD1 or TRBD2 (5 bases each). The CDR3 sequence is 15 residues long. The germline V gene has CDR1 SGHAT and CDR2 FQDESV (reference sequence). The CDR3 reads CASSTGLADTGTQYF. CDR3 nucleotide sequence: TGTGCCAGCAGCACCGGGCTAGCTGATACAGGTACGCAGTATTTT.

A remark on this clonotype: Germline and junction disagree at one end, which may indicate a read error. The chain carries TRBV5-5 and TRBJ1-5; no definite D call. CDR1 SGHKS and CDR2 YYEKEE come from the germline V gene (reference sequence). This CDR3 region has 15 residues. DNA for the CDR3: TGTGCCAGCAGCTTGGGACCGGGTCGCAATCAGTCCCAGCATTTT. Translating it yields CASSLGPGRNQSQHF.

This chain uses TRBV11-2 with TRBJ1-1; TRBD1 might be the D (6 bases). The ends were cut back, 3 bases at V and 8 bases at J, with 13 bases in the middle. CDR3 length: 13 residues. In germline, CDR1 is SGHAT, CDR2 FQNNGV. CDR3 in DNA: TGTGCCAGCAGCTTGAGGCGGGGGGCCGAAGCTTTCTTT. Protein: CASSLRRGAEAFF.

Notes on this clonotype: At one end the junction does not follow the germline gene, possibly because of a read error. The CDR3 protein is CASGFPGQNTEAFF. CDR3 nucleotides: TGCGCCAGCGGCTTCCCGGGACAGAACACTGAAGCTTTCTTT. The V and J genes are TRBV5-1 and TRBJ1-1, with D possibly TRBD1 on 6 matching bases. Germline CDR1 and CDR2: SGHRS and YFSETQ. The CDR3 sequence is 14 residues long. Full variable domain (outside the CDR3, taken from reference TRBV5-1 and TRBJ1-1): KAGVTQTPRYLIKTRGQQVTLSCSPISGHRSVSWYQQTPGQGLQFLFEYFSETQRNKGNFPGRFSGRQFSNSRSEMNVSTLELGDSALYLCASGFPGQNTEAFFGQGTRLTVV.

The chain couples TRBV7-9 to TRBJ1-2; D is unresolved. CDR1 and CDR2 (germline): SEHNR, FQNEAQ (reference sequence). This CDR3 contains 12 residues. V was shortened by 3 bases and J by 4 bases, with 6 bases between the two germline ends. The CDR3 here is CASSFRAYGYTF. DNA for the CDR3: TGTGCCAGCAGCTTTCGGGCCTATGGCTACACCTTC.

This clonotype was picked up a small number of times. CDR3 residues: CASSQVFGGPGELFF. CDR3 DNA sequence: TGCGCCAGCAGCCAAGTGTTTGGAGGGCCCGGGGAGCTGTTTTTT. The rearrangement uses TRBV4-1 and TRBJ2-2, with D possibly being TRBD2 (6 bases). The V gene lost 1 base and the J gene lost 6 bases, with 12 bases spanning the gap. CDR3 length equals 15 residues. CDR1 is MGHRA, CDR2 YSYEKL, per germline.

This clonotype was seen more than once but under ten times. The chain couples TRBV30 to TRBJ2-1; 11 positions match TRBD2. Losses at the gene ends were 3 bases for V and 3 bases for J; bases not matched to a gene: 7. The germline gives CDR1 GTSNPN, CDR2 SVGIG (reference sequence). This CDR3 contains 16 residues. CDR3 bases: TGTGCCTGGAGAGGAGGGACTAGCGGAGGCTACAATGAGCAGTTCTTC. Translated: CAWRGGTSGGYNEQFF.

Notes on this clonotype: Mismatch with germline at one junction end may stem from a read error. The chain recombines TRBV28 with TRBJ1-5; perhaps TRBD1 as D (5 bases). The CDR3 has 15 residues. Germline V gene data show CDR1 as MDHEN and CDR2 as SYDVKM. The CDR3 region is CGSRRGGTSNQPQHF. In DNA form, the CDR3 reads TGTGGCAGCCGGCGGGGGGGTACTAGCAATCAGCCCCAGCATTTT.

CDR3 sequence: CASTTTVGGRTDTQYF. The CDR3 nucleotides are TGTGCCAGCACCACAACTGTTGGCGGTCGCACAGATACGCAGTATTTT. J is TRBJ2-3 and V is TRBV13, with D unresolved. The germline V and J ends were trimmed by 7 bases and 1 base, with 18 bases remaining between them. This CDR3 region has 16 residues. The germline V gene has CDR1 PRHDT and CDR2 FYEKMQ (reference sequence).